The 4 T cell receptor beta chains presented below share a single source sample, sequenced in a study of shared clonotypes between healthy human individuals. Profiled with immunoSEQ multiplex PCR; TCRdb holds only in-frame clones, not every one. Of about 120,000 clones in the sample, about 63% were seen once. Sequencing was done on a sample of memory CD8+ T cells sorted from blood. Described subset: CD45RO+ cells pooled with CCR7-negative TemRA cells. Source of these receptors: a woman aged 30 to 39 in good health.

There are a few counts of this clone. This chain joins TRBV29-1 and TRBJ2-7, with a possible D match to TRBD2 (5 bases). V was clipped by 4 bases and J by 4 bases, with 14 bases between them. Germline V gives CDR1 SQVTM, CDR2 ANQGSEA. The CDR3 consists of 13 residues. CDR3 DNA: TGCAGCGTTGGTGGAGGTGAGAGGTACGAGCAGTACTTC. Translation gives CSVGGGERYEQYF.

The chain is built from TRBV14 and TRBJ2-7; 8 bases align to TRBD2. Per germline, CDR1 SGHDN and CDR2 FVKESK. Unmatched junction bases numbered 8, after V lost 2 bases and J lost 2 bases. The CDR3 spans 16 residues. The CDR3 loop is CASSQLTGTRAYEQYF. The CDR3 nucleotides are TGTGCCAGCAGCCAATTGACCGGGACTAGAGCCTACGAGCAGTACTTC. The full variable domain, with the rest looked up from reference TRBV14 and TRBJ2-7, is EAGVTQFPSHSVIEKGQTVTLRCDPISGHDNLYWYRRVMGKEIKFLLHFVKESKQDESGMPNNRFLAERTGGTYSTLKVQPAELEDSGVYFCASSQLTGTRAYEQYFGPGTRLTVT.

The chain employs TRBV13 and TRBJ2-3; 7 nucleotides match TRBD2. J lost 4 bases, V lost 5 bases, and 9 bases had no gene match. CDR3 size: 15 residues. CDR1 is PRHDT and CDR2 is FYEKMQ in the germline V gene (reference sequence). In nucleotides, the CDR3 is TGTGCCAGCAGCCTCTGGGAGGGTGATGCAGATACGCAGTATTTT. It encodes CASSLWEGDADTQYF.

The CDR3 spells CASSSFRERGTYEQYF. CDR3 in DNA: TGTGCCAGCAGCTCATTCCGGGAGAGGGGTACCTACGAGCAGTACTTC. V and J are TRBV11-2 and TRBJ2-7; possible D gene TRBD2, 6 bases. Germline CDR1 and CDR2: SGHAT and FQNNGV. V was pared by 4 bases and J by 2 bases, with 18 bases between. This CDR3 is built from 16 residues.